Presented here are 32 T cell receptor beta chains from one specimen sequenced in a study of OX40 agonist ivuxolimab in advanced cancers. Measured with immunoSEQ multiplex PCR; TCRdb has only the in-frame clones, and not every one. The top ten hold almost 50% of the sample, which has around 29,000 clones, roughly 87% seen once. The input for sequencing was CD4+ or CD8+ T cells sorted from blood, taken in a trial of the OX40 agonist ivuxolimab. These receptors came from an adult with an advanced solid tumor such as melanoma, head and neck, liver or kidney cancer.

This chain's CDR3 is CASSSGLAVRLDTQYF. The CDR3 bases are TGTGCCAGCAGCTCGGGACTAGCGGTACGGTTAGATACGCAGTATTTT. The V gene is TRBV2, the J gene TRBJ2-3; 11 nucleotides match TRBD2. CDR1 is SNHLY and CDR2 is FYNNEI in the germline V gene. This CDR3 is 16 amino acids long. With 6 bases clipped from V and 5 bases from J, the junction kept 10 bases outside the gene matches.

The count of this clone is one. The rearrangement uses TRBV5-4 and TRBJ2-7; 7 bases fit TRBD1. The CDR3 loop spans 13 amino acids. The trim removed 5 bases at V and 0 bases at J, leaving 2 bases unmatched. The germline gives CDR1 SGHNT, CDR2 YYREEE (reference sequence). The CDR3 DNA follows: TGTGCCAGCAGACAGGGGAGCTCCTACGAGCAGTACTTC. It codes for CASRQGSSYEQYF.

J is TRBJ2-2 and V is TRBV5-1; 7 bases agree with TRBD1. This CDR3 has 17 residues. Per the germline V gene, CDR1 is SGHRS and CDR2 is YFSETQ. V shed 4 bases, J shed 3 bases, and the junction held 12 bases outside the gene matches. The CDR3, as DNA: TGCGCCAGCAGCCCGAGGGGGCCCCTCGGAGACACCGGGGAGCTGTTTTTT. Translation: CASSPRGPLGDTGELFF.

As to this clone: Other DNA sequences in this sample translate to the same CDR3. The chain has TRBV9 and TRBJ2-7; 7 bases agree with TRBD1. This CDR3 has 14 amino acids. Germline CDR1 reads SGDLS; CDR2 reads YYNGEE. Losses at the gene ends were 3 bases for V and 3 bases for J; bases not matched to a gene: 6. CDR3 residues: CASSGRDSYYEQYF. For the CDR3, the DNA is TGTGCCAGCAGCGGTAGGGACAGCTACTACGAGCAGTACTTC. Full variable domain (remainder filled in from reference TRBV9 and TRBJ2-7): DSGVTQTPKHLITATGQRVTLRCSPRSGDLSVYWYQQSLDQGLQFLIQYYNGEERAKGNILERFSAQQFPDLHSELNLSSLELGDSALYFCASSGRDSYYEQYFGPGTRLTVT.

The gene calls are TRBV9 and TRBJ2-3; maybe TRBD2 (5 bases). This CDR3 region has 15 residues. V lost 3 bases and J lost 5, with 16 bases in between. The germline V gene encodes CDR1 SGDLS and CDR2 YYNGEE. CDR3 coding DNA: TGTGCCAGCAGCGCCGATGGGAGCCGGGTAGATACGCAGTATTTT. Translated, it gives CASSADGSRVDTQYF.

The chain joins TRBV7-9 to TRBJ2-1, with 10 bases aligning to TRBD2. This CDR3 spans 18 amino acids. The germline CDR1 and CDR2 sequences are SEHNR and FQNEAQ (reference sequence). V was clipped by 1 base and J by 3 bases; unmatched bases: 9. CDR3 amino acids: CASSLGLSGGSNYNEQFF. As DNA, the CDR3 is TGTGCCAGCAGCTTAGGCCTTAGCGGGGGGTCGAACTACAATGAGCAGTTCTTC.

The chain uses TRBV9 and TRBJ2-3; 8 positions agree with TRBD1. Trimming took 0 bases from V and 1 from J; bases not matched to a gene: 10. The CDR3 is 18 amino acids. Per the germline V gene, CDR1 is SGDLS and CDR2 is YYNGEE. The CDR3 reads CASSVGGDVTGGTDTQYF. The CDR3 nucleotides read TGTGCCAGCAGCGTAGGAGGGGACGTGACAGGGGGCACAGATACGCAGTATTTT.

J is TRBJ2-7 and V is TRBV6-6; D not certain. V lost 10 bases to trimming and J lost 6 bases, with 13 bases between them. The CDR3 length is 11 residues. The germline V gene encodes CDR1 MNHNY and CDR2 SVGAGI (reference sequence). CDR3: CATQSGLEQYF. The CDR3 nucleotides are TGTGCCACTCAGTCAGGTCTCGAGCAGTACTTC.

J is TRBJ1-3 and V is TRBV14; no definite D call. Germline V CDR1 and CDR2: SGHDN, FVKESK. The V end was cut by 6 bases, the J end by 0 bases, with 12 bases between. CDR3 length: 15 residues. The CDR3: CASSLGVFSGNTIYF. Written as DNA, the CDR3 is TGTGCCAGCAGTCTTGGGGTCTTCTCTGGAAACACCATATATTTT.

The chain carries TRBV11-2 and TRBJ1-1; D is ambiguous. Germline assignment: CDR1 SGHAT and CDR2 FQNNGV. V lost 3 bases and J lost 5, with 13 bases in between. This CDR3 is built from 14 residues. The chain's CDR3 is CASSFFVVGTEAFF. The CDR3 region has the DNA TGTGCCAGCAGCTTCTTCGTGGTTGGGACTGAAGCTTTCTTT.

V gene TRBV5-5 combines with J gene TRBJ2-7; D ambiguous. V dropped 7 bases and J dropped 6 bases, with 17 bases sitting between them. Germline V gives CDR1 SGHKS, CDR2 YYEKEE (reference sequence). The CDR3 contains 13 residues. As DNA, the CDR3 is TGTGCCAGCTTGCAAAACTTAGGGCCCGAGCAGTACTTC. Its protein is CASLQNLGPEQYF.

The J gene is TRBJ1-2, the V gene TRBV29-1, with TRBD1 as a possible D gene (6 bases). This CDR3 is 13 amino acids long. The V gene's germline CDR1 is SQVTM and CDR2 ANQGSEA. With 3 bases removed from V and 3 bases from J, the gap between germline ends came to 11 bases. This CDR3 reads CSVDRGDYYGYTF. The DNA of the CDR3 is TGCAGCGTTGACAGGGGAGATTACTATGGCTACACCTTC.

As regards this clone: Mismatch with germline at one junction end may stem from a read error. The rearrangement joins TRBV6-1 to TRBJ2-1; TRBD2 agrees at 15 bases. The CDR3 length is 15 residues. Germline assignment: CDR1 MNHNS and CDR2 SASEGT. CDR3 loop: CASGEGTSGGNEQFF. In DNA form, the CDR3 reads TGTGCCAGCGGTGAAGGGACTAGCGGGGGGAATGAGCAGTTCTTC.

The chain is built from TRBV6-6 and TRBJ2-7; D gene unclear. Trimming shortened V by 0 bases and J by 2 bases, and 8 bases separated the two germline ends. Germline CDR1 is MNHNY and CDR2 is SVGAGI (reference sequence). The CDR3 is made up of 14 amino acids. CDR3 in DNA: TGTGCCAGCAGTTACTCAGCCGGAACCTACGAGCAGTACTTC. Translated, it gives CASSYSAGTYEQYF.

The rearrangement joins TRBV7-3 to TRBJ1-1; possible D gene TRBD1, 5 bases. Germline CDR1 is SGHTA and CDR2 is FQGTGA. V dropped 1 base and J dropped 4 bases, with 19 bases sitting between them. CDR3 length equals 17 residues. The CDR3, as DNA: TGTGCCAGCAGCTTAAGCCCGTCGGGAGGGGAGGCCACTGAAGCTTTCTTT. Its translation is CASSLSPSGGEATEAFF.

This clone was picked up a small number of times. The chain employs TRBV19 and TRBJ2-4; D possibly corresponds to TRBD1 (5 bases). The CDR3 is 17 residues long. V lost 4 bases and J 3 bases, leaving 19 bases between the germline ends. The germline V gene has CDR1 LNHDA and CDR2 SQIVND (reference sequence). CDR3 bases: TGTGCCAGTAGTACTCACCTCCAGGGATGGGACAAAAACATTCAGTACTTC. Amino acid sequence: CASSTHLQGWDKNIQYF.

The chain joins TRBV30 to TRBJ2-1; D remains ambiguous. CDR1 and CDR2 (germline): GTSNPN, SVGIG (reference sequence). Trimming took off 2 bases at V and 0 bases at J, with 8 bases between the two ends. The CDR3 is made up of 14 amino acids. The CDR3 spells CAWSRMSSYNEQFF. As DNA, the CDR3 is TGTGCCTGGAGTCGAATGAGCTCCTACAATGAGCAGTTCTTC.

This rearrangement joins TRBV28 to TRBJ1-3, with TRBD1 identical over 11 bases. The CDR3 covers 15 residues. Unmatched junction bases numbered 5, after V lost 6 bases and J lost 4 bases. Germline V gives CDR1 MDHEN, CDR2 SYDVKM. CDR3: CASSLDRGLGNTIYF. CDR3 nucleotides: TGTGCCAGCAGCCTGGACAGGGGGCTAGGAAACACCATATATTTT.

J is TRBJ1-1 and V is TRBV18; a possible D gene is TRBD1 (6 bases). V lost 3 bases and J 5 bases, leaving 16 bases between the germline ends. The germline CDR1 and CDR2 sequences are KGHSH and LQKENI. This CDR3 comprises 15 residues. In DNA, the CDR3 is TGTGCCAGCTCACCCGAGGCGGGGGGGCGAACTGAAGCTTTCTTT. Translation gives CASSPEAGGRTEAFF.

This chain connects TRBV19 to TRBJ2-7; 7 nucleotides agree with TRBD1. Germline CDR1 LNHDA, CDR2 SQIVND (reference sequence). CDR3 length: 13 residues. With 6 bases clipped from V and 2 bases from J, the junction kept 4 bases outside the gene matches. CDR3 in amino acids: CASSTGQTYEQYF. The CDR3 DNA sequence: TGTGCCAGTAGCACGGGACAGACCTACGAGCAGTACTTC.

This clone was observed once. The V and J genes are TRBV4-1 and TRBJ2-7; D might be TRBD1 (5 bases). V lost 1 base and J lost 3, with 16 bases in between. CDR1 is MGHRA and CDR2 is YSYEKL in the germline V gene. The CDR3 runs 16 residues. The DNA for the CDR3 is TGCGCCAGCAGCCAAGTAGGTCCCGCAGGGAACTACGAGCAGTACTTC. It codes for CASSQVGPAGNYEQYF.

This clone was seen just once. The CDR3 DNA reads TGTGCCACCAGGAAAGAAGACCTAGGTCTGTACTTC. Protein product: CATRKEDLGLYF. The chain couples TRBV15 to TRBJ2-5; D not resolved. The CDR3 consists of 12 residues. Germline V gene data show CDR1 as LNHNV and CDR2 as YYDKDF (reference sequence). V lost 6 bases to trimming and J lost 13 bases, with 18 bases between them. Drawing the rest from reference TRBV15 and TRBJ2-5, the complete variable domain is DAMVIQNPRYQVTQFGKPVTLSCSQTLNHNVMYWYQQKSSQAPKLLFHYYDKDFNNEADTPDNFQSRRPNTSFCFLDIRSPGLGDTAMYLCATRKEDLGLYFGPGTRLLVL.

The chain employs TRBV6-5 and TRBJ1-2, with 11 bases that match TRBD1. After removal of 7 bases from V and 6 bases from J, the junction contained 7 bases not matched to a gene. This CDR3 comprises 14 residues. Germline loops: CDR1 MNHEY, CDR2 SVGAGI. The chain's CDR3 is CASTGQGARDGYTF. The CDR3 region has the DNA TGTGCCAGCACCGGACAGGGGGCCAGAGATGGCTACACCTTC.

This chain uses TRBV19 with TRBJ1-2, with D possibly TRBD1 on 5 matching bases. The V gene lost 3 bases and the J gene lost 8 bases, with 13 bases spanning the gap. The CDR3 has 13 residues. From germline, CDR1 is LNHDA and CDR2 SQIVND (reference sequence). CDR3 DNA: TGTGCCAGTAGTATGTGGGGAGGGGACGGCTACACCTTC. Protein sequence: CASSMWGGDGYTF.

The gene calls are TRBV7-6 and TRBJ2-2; D remains ambiguous. Germline values: CDR1 SGHVS, CDR2 FNYEAQ. The CDR3 runs 14 residues. V shed 8 bases and J shed 0 bases, with 10 bases lying between them. The CDR3: CASCPTPNTGELFF. The CDR3 DNA is TGTGCCAGCTGCCCGACACCGAACACCGGGGAGCTGTTTTTT.

This clone was detected a few times. The rearrangement links TRBV10-1 to TRBJ2-3, with 10 bases fitting TRBD2. The CDR3 contains 15 residues. The trim removed 4 bases at V and 1 base at J, leaving 2 bases unmatched. Germline lookup yields CDR1 WNHNN and CDR2 SYGVQD (reference sequence). CDR3 sequence: CASSVLAGGTDTQYF. The DNA for the CDR3 is TGCGCCAGCAGTGTTCTAGCGGGGGGCACAGATACGCAGTATTTT.

The chain uses TRBV19 and TRBJ1-6; maybe TRBD1 (6 bases). The V gene's germline CDR1 is LNHDA and CDR2 SQIVND (reference sequence). Trimming took 5 bases from V and 9 from J, leaving 17 bases between them. The length of the CDR3 is 15 residues. CDR3 in amino acids: CASSSATGGGSPLHF. The CDR3 region has the DNA TGTGCCAGTAGTTCCGCGACAGGTGGTGGTTCACCCCTCCACTTT. Supplemented by reference TRBV19 and TRBJ1-6, the full variable domain reads DGGITQSPKYLFRKEGQNVTLSCEQNLNHDAMYWYRQDPGQGLRLIYYSQIVNDFQKGDIAEGYSVSREKKESFPLTVTSAQKNPTAFYLCASSSATGGGSPLHFGNGTRLTVT.

The count of this clone is one. The chain uses TRBV19 and TRBJ2-1; TRBD2 matches 12 bases. Germline V CDR1 and CDR2: LNHDA, SQIVND (reference sequence). The CDR3 spans 15 residues. V shed 5 bases, J shed 6 bases, and the junction held 5 bases outside the gene matches. CDR3 bases: TGTGCCAGTAGTCTAGCGGGGGGGCCCTTCAATGAGCAGTTCTTC. It yields the protein CASSLAGGPFNEQFF.

The rearrangement joins TRBV28 to TRBJ2-7; no firm D call. The germline V gene has CDR1 MDHEN and CDR2 SYDVKM. V lost 7 bases and J lost 0, with 22 bases in between. The CDR3 length is 17 residues. The CDR3 spells CASIQTQGRTSSYEQYF. The CDR3 bases are TGTGCCAGCATCCAAACCCAAGGACGCACGAGCTCCTACGAGCAGTACTTC.

DNA for the CDR3: TGTGCCAGCAGCGTCATCACAGGGTTCGTGAACACTGAAGCTTTCTTT. It is translated as CASSVITGFVNTEAFF. The J gene is TRBJ1-1, the V gene TRBV7-9; D may be TRBD1 (6 bases). The germline V and J ends were trimmed by 5 bases and 0 bases, with 16 bases remaining between them. This CDR3 comprises 16 residues. CDR1 is SEHNR and CDR2 is FQNEAQ in the germline V gene (reference sequence).

The J gene is TRBJ2-7, the V gene TRBV5-1; D is unclear. Germline V CDR1 and CDR2: SGHRS, YFSETQ. The germline V and J ends were trimmed by 2 bases and 5 bases, with 5 bases remaining between them. The CDR3 contains 11 residues. CDR3 coding DNA: TGCGCCAGCAGCTTAGGAGACGAGCAGTACTTC. Translated: CASSLGDEQYF. Combining the CDR3 with reference TRBV5-1 and TRBJ2-7 gives the whole variable domain KAGVTQTPRYLIKTRGQQVTLSCSPISGHRSVSWYQQTPGQGLQFLFEYFSETQRNKGNFPGRFSGRQFSNSRSEMNVSTLELGDSALYLCASSLGDEQYFGPGTRLTVT.

This sequence joins TRBV27 and TRBJ2-3; D gene uncertain. The CDR3 contains 12 residues. Per germline, CDR1 MNHEY and CDR2 SMNVEV (reference sequence). Trimming cost V 4 bases and J 6 bases, with 8 bases left between them. The CDR3 sequence: CASSSLGDTQYF. The CDR3 coding sequence is TGTGCCAGCAGTTCACTCGGGGATACGCAGTATTTT.